Detailed here is one TCR beta chain. Its antigen is currently unknown. These data originate in a study of monozygotic twins with inflammatory bowel disease. The study, taken as a whole, reports: Cells of different T cell subtypes could not be told apart. Among IBD patients, fewer clonotypes were shared with others than among healthy twins, especially with disease activity.

An amount of 3500 ng of total RNA was used for each TCR library. Two nested PCRs, about 17 and 10 cycles, amplified TCRalpha and TCRbeta cDNA. TCRdb re-called the 5' RACE reads; one entry per CDR3 protein, DNA not given. The table lists approximately 150,000 distinct CDR3 sequences. Germline CDR1 reads SNHLY; CDR2 reads FYNNEI. CDR3 length: 14 residues. The source is a human donor with ulcerative colitis or Crohn's disease, or a healthy co-twin of an affected twin (not recorded which). The V gene is TRBV2, the J gene TRBJ1-6; TCRdb returns TRBD1, unconfirmable since there is no DNA. The sample comprised blood. The CDR3 sequence is CASSAVGDNSPLHF.